This passage covers 16 T cell receptor beta chains from one sample sequenced in a study of beta chain features in type 1 diabetes. Study-level points and caveats: Type 1 diabetes patients had moderately but significantly shorter TCRB CDR3s in all four CD4+ subsets.

Every isolated RNA sample was fully reverse transcribed, so sequencing captured expressed TCRB transcripts. The method was immunoSEQ multiplex PCR; TCRdb's version includes in-frame clones alone and lacks a portion of them. The sample consists of 300,000 to 450,000 clones, 8% to 10% of them appearing once. Antigen specificity for these receptors is unknown. The sequenced material came from central memory CD4+ T cells from blood. These TCRs come from a man aged 30 to 39 with type 1 diabetes.

V gene TRBV7-8 combines with J gene TRBJ1-1; D perhaps matches TRBD1 (5 bases). Germline CDR1 reads SGHVS; CDR2 reads FQNEAQ. CDR3 length: 13 amino acids. V lost 0 bases and J lost 10, with 12 bases in between. The CDR3 DNA reads as TGTGCCAGCAGCTTAGCCGGAGGTCAGGGAGCTTTCTTT. Protein product: CASSLAGGQGAFF.

This clone was counted only a few times. This sequence joins TRBV6-5 and TRBJ2-7; no definite D call. Germline V gives CDR1 MNHEY, CDR2 SVGAGI. V was pared by 7 bases and J by 3 bases, with 13 bases between. The CDR3 contains 13 residues. The CDR3 reads CASTFPGNYEQYF. The DNA of the CDR3 is TGTGCCAGCACCTTCCCGGGCAACTACGAGCAGTACTTC.

This clone was picked up many times. This chain joins TRBV6-1 and TRBJ2-6; D not resolved. The ends were cut back, 11 bases at V and 0 bases at J, with 5 bases in the middle. This CDR3 comprises 12 residues. Germline values: CDR1 MNHNS, CDR2 SASEGT. The CDR3, as DNA: TGTGCCTGCAACTCTGGGGCCAACGTCCTGACTTTC. It translates to CACNSGANVLTF.

The chain employs TRBV5-1 and TRBJ2-7; weak D call: TRBD2 (7 bases). The germline V gene has CDR1 SGHRS and CDR2 YFSETQ. Trimming cost V 2 bases and J 2 bases, with 26 bases left between them. This CDR3 contains 19 residues. Here the CDR3 DNA reads TGCGCCAGCAGCTTCCACACAGCGGGGACATCTCCTAGGGCCTACGAGCAGTACTTC. This encodes CASSFHTAGTSPRAYEQYF.

This clone has only a few counts. CDR3 sequence: CASSWRDASRYF. The CDR3 region has the DNA TGTGCCAGCAGCTGGAGGGACGCAAGTCGGTACTTC. V usage is TRBV7-9 and J usage is TRBJ2-5, with D maybe TRBD2 (6 bases). CDR1 is SEHNR, CDR2 FQNEAQ, per germline (reference sequence). V was pared by 4 bases and J by 13 bases, with 16 bases between. This CDR3 comprises 12 residues.

The genes are TRBV21-1 and TRBJ2-7. TRBV21-1 is classified as a pseudogene. The CDR3 sequence is 10 residues long. The CDR3 sequence is CASTPPHLYF. The CDR3 DNA is TGTGCCAGCACCCCCCCCCACCTGTACTTC.

This clone is a singleton in its sample. The rearrangement uses TRBV18 and TRBJ2-1, with 7 bases lining up with TRBD1. Trimming at V came to 0 bases and at J to 2 bases, leaving 4 bases not matched to a gene. This CDR3 contains 16 residues. CDR1 is KGHSH, CDR2 LQKENI, per germline. CDR3 coding DNA: TGTGCCAGCTCACCACCTCGACAGGGAGCCTACAATGAGCAGTTCTTC. Protein product: CASSPPRQGAYNEQFF.

This clone was counted a few times. The chain uses TRBV4-2 and TRBJ1-3, with D possibly matching TRBD1 (5 bases). The CDR3 loop spans 21 amino acids. The germline V gene has CDR1 LGHNA and CDR2 YNFKEQ. V dropped 1 base and J dropped 1 base, with 26 bases sitting between them. CDR3 bases: TGTGCCAGCAGCCAAGGAATACCGGGACGTACGCAGAGCTCATCTGGAAACACCATATATTTT. Encoded protein: CASSQGIPGRTQSSSGNTIYF.

This rearrangement joins TRBV10-3 to TRBJ1-4; D gene ambiguous. V lost 10 bases and J 8 bases, leaving 11 bases between the germline ends. CDR3 length: 11 residues. Germline V gene sequence: CDR1 ENHRY, CDR2 SYGVKD. Here the CDR3 reads CASGRREKLFF. CDR3 bases: TGTGCCAGCGGAAGAAGGGAAAAACTGTTTTTT.

This clone was observed a few times. This sequence joins TRBV4-3 and TRBJ2-2; D not resolved. In germline, CDR1 is LGHNA, CDR2 YSLEER. This CDR3 spans 13 amino acids. Trimming pared 0 bases from V and 6 bases from J, leaving 5 bases between. CDR3 coding DNA: TGCGCCAGCAGCCAAGAGGTGGCCGGGGAGCTGTTTTTT. This gives the protein CASSQEVAGELFF.

This clone appeared a few times. The V call is TRBV4-1, the J call TRBJ1-3, with D perhaps matching TRBD1 (5 bases). The CDR3 sequence is 16 residues long. Per the germline V gene, CDR1 is MGHRA and CDR2 is YSYEKL. V was pared by 3 bases and J by 0 bases, with 12 bases between. CDR3 coding DNA: TGCGCCAGCAGCCAGACACAGGTCCGCTCTGGAAACACCATATATTTT. This sequence encodes CASSQTQVRSGNTIYF.

The gene calls are TRBV6-5 and TRBJ2-7; 12 nucleotides agree with TRBD2. Germline assignment: CDR1 MNHEY and CDR2 SVGAGI. V shed 5 bases, J shed 13 bases, and the junction held 9 bases outside the gene matches. There are 13 residues in the CDR3. The CDR3 loop reads CASSQGTSGSSYF. The CDR3 nucleotides are TGTGCCAGCAGTCAAGGGACTAGCGGGTCCTCCTACTTC.

This chain uses TRBV15 with TRBJ2-5, with D tentatively TRBD1 (5 bases). V was cut by 3 bases and J by 5 bases, with 7 bases left in between. The CDR3 is 12 amino acids. Germline assignment: CDR1 LNHNV and CDR2 YYDKDF (reference sequence). This chain's CDR3 is CATSSRVETQYF. The CDR3 nucleotides are TGTGCCACCAGCAGCAGGGTTGAGACCCAGTACTTC. The full variable domain, in which reference TRBV15 and TRBJ2-5 provide the parts outside the CDR3, is DAMVIQNPRYQVTQFGKPVTLSCSQTLNHNVMYWYQQKSSQAPKLLFHYYDKDFNNEADTPDNFQSRRPNTSFCFLDIRSPGLGDTAMYLCATSSRVETQYFGPGTRLLVL.

The chain links TRBV4-2 to TRBJ2-5; D unresolved. The J call may be incorrect, as the DNA end agrees better with TRBJ2-7. CDR1 LGHNA and CDR2 YNFKEQ come from the germline V gene. The CDR3 is 14 residues long. The CDR3 DNA is TGTGCCAGCAGCCAAACACTGGGCTCCTACGAGCAGTACTTC. Protein: CASSQTLGSYEQYF.

This clone was seen ten or more times. The chain carries TRBV29-1 and TRBJ2-7; weak D call: TRBD1 (6 bases). V was pared by 6 bases and J by 4 bases, with 16 bases between. CDR1 and CDR2 (germline): SQVTM, ANQGSEA. The CDR3 totals 13 residues. CDR3 coding DNA: TGCAGCGTCTTTTACAGGGATGGGTACGAGCAGTACTTC. Translation gives CSVFYRDGYEQYF.

The chain employs TRBV27 and TRBJ1-5, with D maybe TRBD1 (5 bases). V dropped 6 bases and J dropped 3 bases, with 15 bases sitting between them. Germline CDR1 reads MNHEY; CDR2 reads SMNVEV (reference sequence). There are 15 residues in the CDR3. DNA of the CDR3: TGTGCCAGCAGGAGGGGCCTAGGAGACAATCAGCCCCAGCATTTT. The encoded protein is CASRRGLGDNQPQHF.